Given below is one TCR beta chain in context. This clonotype occurred a few times. Its antigen is currently not known. Within one base of it there is no much larger clone, and no base qualities were kept. Trimming removed 0 bases from V and 3 bases from J, leaving 9 bases between the germline ends. CDR1 and CDR2, per the germline V gene, are SGHRS and YFSETQ. The CDR3 starts with the cysteine, ends with the phenylalanine, and has 14 residues. The only DNA kept is the CDR3, 42 bases in frame from the first base. This specimen belongs to a study of blood T cells in healthy people across ages (dated by TCRdb to the mid-2010s). Study-level background: In model experiments, template switching captured about one uniquely barcoded TCR beta cDNA molecule for every two T cells. The study measured age-related changes in TCR beta repertoire diversity using deep sequencing normalized with unique cDNA molecular identifiers. The donors were split into four age groups: young (average around 15 years), middle-aged (more than 35), aged (about 62) and long-lived (approximately 80). To avoid experimental bias, donors of different ages were distributed randomly across sequencing lanes. For two donors (one aged 18 to 30 and one aged 80 or older), the study analyzed two additional independent replicas of 1 million unique cDNA reads from the same blood draw.

General findings and caveats noted by the study authors: Since profiling was done on bulk unsorted PBMCs, naive and antigen-experienced compartments could not be conclusively compared. Observed TCR beta diversity correlated strongly with the percentage of naive T cells measured by flow cytometry. The long-lived group showed more naive CD4+ T cells, fewer expanded clones and increased TCR diversity than the aged group, suggesting age selection. Donor CMV infection status was unknown, potentially confounding age-related changes in expanded clonotypes. Total diversity estimates from one million sequenced T cells were considered lower bounds and underestimates. As age increased, observed TCR beta diversity per million T cells dropped in a roughly linear way, and a significant reduction was already evident by age roughly 36.

Systemically healthy Caucasian individuals from Russia, about 38 in total and aged about 6 to 100 years, were included as donors. Each donor gave about 9.2 milliliters of peripheral blood, drawn into EDTA-treated Vacutainer tubes. Ficoll-Paque density-gradient centrifugation was used to isolate PBMCs, with at least 6 million per sample. Total RNA, at least 5 micrograms per sample, was extracted from PBMCs with Trizol reagent. For every donor, flow cytometry on a PBMC aliquot measured the percentage of naive CD45RAhigh/CD27high T cells. Libraries were built with 5' RACE. Sequencing used an Illumina HiSeq 2500. The second PCR ran for roughly 7 to 11 cycles and used a J-beta primer mix along with a sample-barcoded 5' primer. A unique molecular identifier was introduced onto each TCR beta cDNA molecule by a template-switch 5' adaptor carrying 12 random nucleotides. Each sample yielded at least 2.5 million CDR3-containing paired-end reads. All of the RNA was converted into first-strand cDNA using the Mint cDNA synthesis kit, with a TRBC-specific oligonucleotide serving as the primer. After uracil-DNA glycosylase treatment, a first 18-cycle PCR used universal primers M1SS and BC2_uni_R on all cDNA. The published analysis was carried out like this. Normalization of each sample was performed by random selection of 1 million high-quality reads, each carrying a distinct molecular identifier. Instead of being binned into consensus sequences, reads that shared molecular identifiers were thrown out. MiTCR, run with a Q25 quality threshold and the strictest error-elimination algorithm, handled CDR3 identification, clonotype clustering and error correction. A nonparametric unseen species model with Euler transformation was used to estimate a lower bound on total TCR beta diversity. The public reads were reprocessed in TCRdb via fastp at Q25 and MiXCR, keeping in-frame beta chains. A single entry per CDR3 protein holds the most common genes and DNA from its merged rows. The V and J calls follow TCRdb's processing rather than the paper's. This sample gives around 750,000 distinct CDR3 sequences in total; about 55% of them show up just once. Approximately 40% of the sample belongs to the ten largest clones.

Input material: blood. This clonotype was sampled from a man aged 80 or over in good health. The chain joins TRBV5-1 to TRBJ2-5, with the D gene not confidently named. CDR3 sequence: CASSLVTEKETQYF. In nucleotides, the sequence is TGCGCCAGCAGCTTGGTTACGGAGAAAGAGACCCAGTACTTC.